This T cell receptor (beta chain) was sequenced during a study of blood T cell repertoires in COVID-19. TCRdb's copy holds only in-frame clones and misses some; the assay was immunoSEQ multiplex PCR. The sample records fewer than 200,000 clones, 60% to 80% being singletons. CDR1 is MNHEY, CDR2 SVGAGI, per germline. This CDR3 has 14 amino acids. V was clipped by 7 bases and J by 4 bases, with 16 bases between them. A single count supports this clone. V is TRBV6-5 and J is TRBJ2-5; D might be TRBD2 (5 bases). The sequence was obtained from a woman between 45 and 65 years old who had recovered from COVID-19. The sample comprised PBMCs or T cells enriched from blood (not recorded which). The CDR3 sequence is CASKRSGVSETQYF. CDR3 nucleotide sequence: TGTGCCAGCAAAAGGTCCGGGGTGTCAGAGACCCAGTACTTC.